Listed below are T cell receptor beta chains from one sample, sequenced in a study of tumour-infiltrating T cells in Burkitt lymphoma. Using immunoSEQ multiplex PCR, the repertoire was profiled, and TCRdb retains in-frame clones only, with some absent. The sample lists about 3,500 clones, roughly 14% occurring once. The source material was tumor tissue. The source is a human donor with Burkitt lymphoma. Each CDR3 is given without its conserved first and last residue. Some rows mark clone size as missing; the rest say once, few, many or name a class of expanded clone.

NA	TRBJ2-7	TRBV14	11	ASSRGNSYEQY
few	TRBJ2-4	TRBV27	11	AKGRPKVNIQY
NA	TRBJ1-1	TRBV2	13	ASSEVSGEDTEAF
NA	TRBJ1-4	TRBV15	13	ATSRDRQGIRKLF
few	TRBJ2-3	TRBV7-9	14	ASSPHAGGPSDTQY
NA	TRBJ2-5	TRBV6-5	9	ASSSPETQY
few	TRBJ1-5	TRBV4-2	13	ASSPNVLYNQPQH
NA	TRBJ1-2	TRBV27	12	ASSFGGGNYGYT
few	TRBJ1-1	TRBV7-8	12	ASSPPGAITEAF
few	TRBJ2-3	TRBV10-3	12	AISVAGLSDTQY
NA	TRBJ2-5	TRBV2	12	ASRNPGRQETQY
few	TRBJ1-1	TRBV5-6	14	ASSLAPGQGNTEAF
few	TRBJ2-3	TRBV7-2	14	ASSSIAGGLLDTQY
NA	TRBJ1-5	TRBV19	15	ASSIIGQSYSNQPQH
NA	TRBJ1-1	TRBV6-1	12	ASSEEGGPTEAF